These 30 T cell receptor beta chains share one sample of origin, sequenced in a study of blood T cells in healthy people across ages. The use of a sample-barcoded 5' primer and a J-beta primer mix characterized a second PCR of roughly 6 to 11 cycles. Via MiXCR, TCRdb re-called the 5' RACE reads, giving one row per CDR3 protein. The top ten clones hold roughly 31% of a sample with about 680,000 distinct CDR3 sequences, roughly 50% of them seen once. The material sequenced was blood. The receptors come from an older woman in good health.

As to this clonotype: Relative to the germline gene, one junction end is altered; a read error may explain this. The chain recombines TRBV28 with TRBJ1-2; D is undetermined. Germline CDR1 is MDHEN and CDR2 is SYDVKM. This CDR3 spans 16 amino acids. CDR3 DNA sequence: TGCGCCAGCAGCGCTTACGACATTCACAACCTCTATGGCTACACCTTC. It codes for CASSAYDIHNLYGYTF.

The V and J genes are TRBV21-1 and TRBJ2-5. TRBV21-1 is termed a pseudogene. There are 13 residues in the CDR3. The CDR3 sequence is CASSKIGWETQYF. CDR3 bases: TGTGCCAGCAGCAAAATAGGGTGGGAGACCCAGTACTTC.

The J gene is TRBJ2-1, the V gene TRBV20-1; 9 nucleotides align to TRBD2. Germline V gene sequence: CDR1 DFQATT, CDR2 SNEGSKA (reference sequence). The CDR3 is made up of 13 amino acids. J gave up 6 bases and V 6 bases, and 6 bases lay outside the gene matches. The CDR3 region has the DNA TGCAGTGCCGGTAGCGGGAGTCTCAATGAGCAGTTCTTC. It is translated as CSAGSGSLNEQFF.

This chain joins TRBV29-1 and TRBJ1-4; D not resolved. Trimming took 6 bases from V and 7 from J, leaving 9 bases between them. The CDR3 has 11 amino acids. Germline CDR1 and CDR2: SQVTM and ANQGSEA. The CDR3 DNA reads as TGCAGCGTGCGGGAAGGTGAAAAACTGTTTTTT. Translating it yields CSVREGEKLFF.

This chain links TRBV7-6 with TRBJ2-7; the D is unclear. The CDR3 sequence is 14 residues long. V shed 1 base and J shed 2 bases, with 9 bases lying between them. CDR1 and CDR2 (germline): SGHVS, FNYEAQ. CDR3 loop: CASSLEAGAYEQYF. The CDR3 DNA reads as TGTGCCAGCAGCTTAGAAGCCGGAGCCTACGAGCAGTACTTC.

V and J are TRBV10-3 and TRBJ2-1; D is uncertain. This CDR3 has 14 residues. The ends were cut back, 2 bases at V and 3 bases at J, with 8 bases in the middle. Germline CDR1 reads ENHRY; CDR2 reads SYGVKD. Here the CDR3 DNA reads TGTGCCATCAGTGAGGAGGCCGACTACAATGAGCAGTTCTTC. The encoded protein is CAISEEADYNEQFF.

This clonotype has just a few counts. The CDR3: CASRYILNGQQYDTDTQYF. In DNA, the CDR3 is TGCGCCAGCAGATACATACTAAACGGACAGCAATACGACACAGATACGCAGTATTTT. The rearrangement links TRBV5-1 to TRBJ2-3, with D tentatively TRBD1 (6 bases). This CDR3 spans 19 amino acids. With 5 bases removed from V and 2 bases from J, the gap between germline ends came to 27 bases. Germline V gene lookup returns CDR1 SGHRS and CDR2 YFSETQ.

This clonotype was counted a single time. CDR3 region: CASSLRRGSEQYF. The CDR3 bases are TGTGCCAGCAGTTTAAGGCGAGGGTCCGAGCAGTACTTC. The V gene is TRBV28, the J gene TRBJ2-4; maybe TRBD2 (5 bases). TRBJ2-7 matches the DNA end more closely, so the J call is doubtful. Germline V gives CDR1 MDHEN, CDR2 SYDVKM. CDR3 size: 13 residues.

V is TRBV4-2 and J is TRBJ2-1; no reliable D call. The CDR3 totals 13 residues. V lost 1 base and J 2 bases, leaving 3 bases between the germline ends. Germline V gene sequence: CDR1 LGHNA, CDR2 YNFKEQ. CDR3 sequence (DNA): TGTGCCAGCAGCCAAGTCACCTACAATGAGCAGTTCTTC. Translating gives CASSQVTYNEQFF.

The rearrangement links TRBV18 to TRBJ2-2; 7 nucleotides line up with TRBD2. The germline V gene encodes CDR1 KGHSH and CDR2 LQKENI. CDR3 length: 16 amino acids. V lost 2 bases, J lost 2 bases, and 5 bases stayed unmatched. The DNA for the CDR3 is TGTGCCAGCTCACCATCCACAGCGGGAAACACCGGGGAGCTGTTTTTT. It is translated as CASSPSTAGNTGELFF.

The chain employs TRBV29-1 and TRBJ2-1; 11 nucleotides match TRBD1. The CDR3 has 15 residues. J was trimmed by 9 bases and V by 3 bases; bases with no gene match: 10. Germline values: CDR1 SQVTM, CDR2 ANQGSEA. CDR3 coding DNA: TGCAGCGTTGACCCCGGACAGGGGGCGTTAAGTGAGCAGTTCTTC. Translation: CSVDPGQGALSEQFF.

The J gene is TRBJ2-3, the V gene TRBV12-3 or TRBV12-4; the match to TRBD1 covers 7 bases. CDR3 length equals 15 residues. The CDR3 coding sequence is TGTCCCGGCCACCTGACAGGGCTTGAGGTAGATACGCAGTATTTT. Translation: CPGHLTGLEVDTQYF.

There are a few counts of this clonotype. The chain uses TRBV6-2 or TRBV6-3 and TRBJ2-3, with a possible D match to TRBD1 (6 bases). V lost 6 bases and J 6 bases, leaving 16 bases between the germline ends. The CDR3 runs to 14 residues. The germline CDR1 and CDR2 sequences are MNHEY and SVGEGT. CDR3 protein: CASRIAPGADTQYF. The CDR3 DNA follows: TGTGCCAGCAGAATCGCACCAGGGGCTGATACGCAGTATTTT.

V and J are TRBV5-1 and TRBJ1-4; 7 bases line up with TRBD1. Unmatched junction bases numbered 14, after V lost 4 bases and J lost 11 bases. The CDR3 covers 15 residues. The germline gives CDR1 SGHRS, CDR2 YFSETQ. The CDR3 nucleotides are TGCGCCAGCAGCATAACAGGGGACTCCGGTAGTAAACTGTTTTTT. Encoded protein: CASSITGDSGSKLFF.

V gene TRBV7-2 combines with J gene TRBJ2-5; perhaps TRBD1 as D (5 bases). CDR3 size: 14 residues. The V end was cut by 5 bases, the J end by 1 base, with 11 bases between. Per germline, CDR1 SGHTA and CDR2 FQGNSA. CDR3 amino acids: CASSRGRAQETQYF. In DNA, the CDR3 is TGTGCCAGCAGCCGTGGCAGGGCCCAAGAGACCCAGTACTTC.

This rearrangement joins TRBV12-3 or TRBV12-4 to TRBJ1-2, with D hard to call. CDR3 length: 16 amino acids. Trimming cost V 3 bases and J 0 bases, with 14 bases left between them. The CDR3 here is CASSLETAKPNYGYTF. For the CDR3, the DNA is TGTGCCAGCAGTTTGGAGACTGCAAAACCTAACTATGGCTACACCTTC.

This clonotype was picked up a small number of times. This chain uses TRBV29-1 with TRBJ1-1; D might be TRBD1 (6 bases). There are 12 residues in the CDR3. Looked up from germline, CDR1 is SQVTM and CDR2 is ANQGSEA. Trimming left V 6 bases short and J 6 bases short, with 14 bases between. The CDR3 nucleotides read TGCAGCGTCTCCGGGGGGGCCCCTGAAGCTTTCTTT. Its translation is CSVSGGAPEAFF.

This clonotype was detected many times. The chain is built from TRBV14 and TRBJ2-2, with D uncertain. CDR1 and CDR2 (germline): SGHDN, FVKESK. V was clipped by 4 bases and J by 4 bases, with 10 bases between them. CDR3 length equals 14 residues. The CDR3 loop is CASSLLVATGELFF. The CDR3 nucleotides read TGTGCCAGCAGCCTCTTGGTCGCCACCGGGGAGCTGTTTTTT.

This clonotype has more than one count but fewer than ten. The V and J genes are TRBV7-3 and TRBJ2-3; tentative D call: TRBD2 (6 bases). Germline-derived CDR1 and CDR2 are SGHTA and FQGTGA. CDR3 length: 16 residues. V lost 5 bases and J lost 2, with 17 bases in between. The CDR3 DNA reads as TGTGCCAGCAGCCCGGGTTTTGGCGGGGCCACAGATACGCAGTATTTT. This translates into CASSPGFGGATDTQYF.

The chain is built from TRBV4-2 and TRBJ2-1; 8 bases agree with TRBD1. The germline CDR1 and CDR2 sequences are LGHNA and YNFKEQ. J was trimmed by 1 base and V by 4 bases; bases with no gene match: 6. CDR3 length: 16 residues. CDR3 in DNA: TGTGCCAGCAGCCCACCGACAGGGGCATCCTACAATGAGCAGTTCTTC. It specifies CASSPPTGASYNEQFF.

This rearrangement joins TRBV5-5 to TRBJ1-2; D may be TRBD1 (6 bases). The CDR3 runs to 12 residues. Germline loops: CDR1 SGHKS, CDR2 YYEKEE (reference sequence). Trimming shortened V by 5 bases and J by 7 bases, and 12 bases separated the two germline ends. CDR3 DNA: TGTGCCAGCAGGTTGACAGGAGGTGGCTACACCTTC. As protein: CASRLTGGGYTF.

For this clonotype: An end of the junction differs from the germline gene, which may be a read error. The chain uses TRBV2 and TRBJ2-5; D gene uncertain. The V gene's germline CDR1 is SNHLY and CDR2 FYNNEI. This CDR3 region has 13 residues. The CDR3 DNA reads TGTGCTAGCAGTGCCGAACAATACAATGAGCAGTACTTC. Protein product: CASSAEQYNEQYF.

This clonotype was detected only a few times. The CDR3 here is CASSFQAGGGNEQFF. DNA for the CDR3: TGTGCCAGCAGCTTTCAGGCGGGAGGCGGCAATGAGCAGTTCTTC. The J gene is TRBJ2-1, the V gene TRBV7-2, with 8 nucleotides matching TRBD2. Germline V gene sequence: CDR1 SGHTA, CDR2 FQGNSA. With 3 bases clipped from V and 6 bases from J, the junction kept 7 bases outside the gene matches. CDR3 size: 15 residues.

The sample holds a few counts of this clonotype. J is TRBJ2-2 and V is TRBV5-1; perhaps TRBD2 as D (7 bases). Germline V gene sequence: CDR1 SGHRS, CDR2 YFSETQ. The V gene lost 3 bases and the J gene lost 0 bases, with 15 bases spanning the gap. The length of the CDR3 is 17 residues. CDR3 region: CASSWGGQGANTGELFF. Written as DNA, the CDR3 is TGCGCCAGCAGCTGGGGGGGGCAGGGCGCGAACACCGGGGAGCTGTTTTTT.

The rearrangement joins TRBV2 to TRBJ1-4; no definite D call. V was clipped by 6 bases and J by 3 bases, with 11 bases between them. The germline CDR1 and CDR2 sequences are SNHLY and FYNNEI. CDR3 size: 14 residues. The CDR3 region has the DNA TGTGCCAGCAGGACGGACGGAGCTAATGAAAAACTGTTTTTT. It codes for CASRTDGANEKLFF.

V is TRBV29-1 and J is TRBJ2-7; 9 positions match TRBD1. The CDR3 contains 13 residues. V shed 4 bases and J 5 bases; nucleotides not matched to a gene: 6. The germline CDR1 and CDR2 sequences are SQVTM and ANQGSEA. The CDR3 DNA follows: TGCAGCGTTGGAAGCGGGACAGGGAACGAGCAGTACTTC. Its protein product is CSVGSGTGNEQYF.

For the CDR3, the DNA is TGTGCCAACAATACAGGGGGGCCCCCCGATACGCAGTATTTT. Translation: CANNTGGPPDTQYF. This chain links TRBV27 with TRBJ2-3; TRBD1 matches 8 bases. CDR3 length: 14 residues. V lost 10 bases to trimming and J lost 6 bases; unmatched junction nucleotides: 12. Per germline, CDR1 MNHEY and CDR2 SMNVEV (reference sequence).

This clonotype was found many times. The chain carries TRBV7-2 and TRBJ2-7; 10 bases agree with TRBD2. J was trimmed by 1 base and V by 6 bases; bases with no gene match: 3. CDR1 and CDR2 from the germline V gene are SGHTA and FQGNSA. The CDR3 has 14 amino acids. CDR3 DNA sequence: TGTGCCAGCAGTTCTAGCGGGAGATCCTACGAGCAGTACTTC. Its protein product is CASSSSGRSYEQYF.

The J gene is TRBJ2-7, the V gene TRBV5-6; 7 bases are a match to TRBD2. The junction had 19 bases not matched to a gene; V was cut back by 4 bases and J by 3 bases. The length of the CDR3 is 18 residues. Germline CDR1 is SGHDT and CDR2 is YYEEEE. The CDR3 sequence: CASSGDIRTGGLDYEQYF. Here the CDR3 DNA reads TGTGCCAGCAGCGGCGATATAAGGACGGGGGGACTGGACTACGAGCAGTACTTC.

The J gene is TRBJ2-5, the V gene TRBV7-2, with 7 nucleotides matching TRBD1. Per the germline V gene, CDR1 is SGHTA and CDR2 is FQGNSA. The CDR3 covers 13 residues. The V gene end was trimmed by 5 bases and the J gene end by 5 bases; junction bases not matched to a gene: 5. Written as DNA, the CDR3 is TGTGCCAGCAGCCCACCGACAGGGGAGACCCAGTACTTC. Translated: CASSPPTGETQYF.